Presented here are 2 T cell receptor beta chains from one specimen sequenced in a study of blood T cell repertoires in COVID-19. Only in-frame clones appear in the TCRdb table, and some are missing; sequencing was by immunoSEQ multiplex PCR. The sample carries about 190,000 clones, almost 85% recorded once. The material sequenced was peripheral blood. The receptors shown here come from a woman between 65 and 79 years old with active or convalescent COVID-19.

V usage is TRBV4-1 and J usage is TRBJ2-7; D may be TRBD1 (7 bases). Trimming removed 5 bases from V and 3 bases from J, with 23 bases in between. This CDR3 has 17 residues. Germline-derived CDR1 and CDR2 are MGHRA and YSYEKL. The CDR3 reads CASSALTGRYMDYEQYF. The CDR3 nucleotides are TGCGCCAGCAGCGCCCTGACAGGGAGGTATATGGACTACGAGCAGTACTTC.

The rearrangement joins TRBV5-6 to TRBJ2-5; TRBD1 matches 11 bases. The J segment lost 4 bases and the V segment lost 4 bases, leaving 6 bases of the junction unmatched. CDR1 and CDR2 from the germline V gene are SGHDT and YYEEEE. CDR3 length equals 15 residues. The CDR3 region has the DNA TGTGCCAGCAGCCGGGACAGGGGGATGGGAGAGACCCAGTACTTC. Its protein is CASSRDRGMGETQYF. The full variable domain, in which reference TRBV5-6 and TRBJ2-5 provide the parts outside the CDR3, is DAGVTQSPTHLIKTRGQQVTLRCSPKSGHDTVSWYQQALGQGPQFIFQYYEEEERQRGNFPDRFSGHQFPNYSSELNVNALLLGDSALYLCASSRDRGMGETQYFGPGTRLLVL.